The 31 T cell receptor beta chains below all came from one sample that was sequenced in a study of early T cells in non-severe SARS-CoV-2 infection. Each CDR3 protein gets one entry after TCRdb re-called the 5' RACE reads with MiXCR. The sample records approximately 65,000 distinct CDR3 sequences, 13% being singletons. Input material: whole blood. These receptor sequences come from an adult who was a healthcare worker with PCR-confirmed SARS-CoV-2 infection or an uninfected control (not recorded which).

The sample holds many counts of this clonotype. The chain joins TRBV11-2 to TRBJ2-3; possible D gene TRBD2, 7 bases. CDR3 length equals 14 residues. Germline values: CDR1 SGHAT, CDR2 FQNNGV. V lost 5 bases and J lost 1, with 10 bases in between. The CDR3 loop reads CASSPRGRTDTQYF. The CDR3, as DNA: TGTGCCAGCAGCCCGCGGGGGCGCACAGATACGCAGTATTTT.

The V and J genes are TRBV7-6 and TRBJ1-5; no clear D gene. Looked up from germline, CDR1 is SGHVS and CDR2 is FNYEAQ. This CDR3 has 15 residues. V lost 7 bases, J lost 5 bases, and 18 bases lay in between. The CDR3 DNA reads as TGTGCCAGCACCGTAGGGTGGGGTAATGATCAGCCCCAGCATTTT. This codes for CASTVGWGNDQPQHF.

A few counts support this clonotype. The CDR3 DNA is TGTGCCAGCAGCGTAGGGGGCGACACTGAAGCTTTCTTT. Its translation is CASSVGGDTEAFF. V is TRBV9 and J is TRBJ1-1, with D possibly TRBD1 on 5 matching bases. CDR1 is SGDLS, CDR2 YYNGEE, per germline. V was clipped by 0 bases and J by 3 bases, with 6 bases between them. The CDR3 is 13 amino acids.

This clonotype was recorded a few times. The chain uses TRBV5-1 and TRBJ2-2; perhaps TRBD1 as D (6 bases). V lost 4 bases to trimming and J lost 5 bases, with 12 bases between them. The CDR3 is 14 amino acids. CDR1 and CDR2 from the germline V gene are SGHRS and YFSETQ. The CDR3 sequence: CASSLNRETGELFF. The CDR3 nucleotides read TGCGCCAGCAGCCTGAACAGGGAAACCGGGGAGCTGTTTTTT.

This clonotype appeared a few times. The V gene is TRBV29-1, the J gene TRBJ2-4; 7 nucleotides agree with TRBD1. The CDR3 contains 14 residues. Germline loops: CDR1 SQVTM, CDR2 ANQGSEA. V dropped 5 bases and J dropped 1; count of bases not matched to a gene: 5. The CDR3 region has the DNA TGCAGCGTTTGGGACAGAGATGCCAAAAACATTCAGTACTTC. Its protein product is CSVWDRDAKNIQYF.

This clonotype was detected a few times. The chain is built from TRBV10-2 and TRBJ2-1; TRBD2 matches 10 bases. The CDR3 contains 14 residues. Germline CDR1 is WSHSY and CDR2 is SAAADI. V lost 8 bases to trimming and J lost 2 bases; unmatched junction nucleotides: 3. The CDR3 DNA sequence: TGCGCCAGCGGAGCGGGGGGGCCCTACAATGAGCAGTTCTTC. It specifies CASGAGGPYNEQFF.

In this sample, this clonotype turned up a few times. The gene calls are TRBV7-9 and TRBJ1-2, with TRBD1 identical over 9 bases. The CDR3 covers 15 residues. Germline V gene data show CDR1 as SEHNR and CDR2 as FQNEAQ (reference sequence). J lost 5 bases, V lost 3 bases, and 7 bases had no gene match. Written as DNA, the CDR3 is TGTGCCAGCAGCTTGTCACAGGGGGCTTCATATGGCTACACCTTC. It translates to CASSLSQGASYGYTF.

This clonotype was counted many times. This rearrangement joins TRBV6-2 or TRBV6-3 to TRBJ2-7; TRBD1 matches 7 bases. The CDR3 runs to 12 residues. Per the germline V gene, CDR1 is MNHEY and CDR2 is SVGEGT. The V and J ends lost 10 bases and 0 bases, in that order; junction bases with no gene match: 3. The CDR3 sequence: CATGQVSYEQYF. CDR3 coding DNA: TGTGCCACCGGACAGGTCTCCTACGAGCAGTACTTC.

The V call is TRBV3-1, the J call TRBJ2-1; 8 positions match TRBD2. V lost 3 bases, J lost 6 bases, and 4 bases stayed unmatched. This CDR3 region has 14 residues. Germline lookup yields CDR1 LGHDT and CDR2 YNNKEL (reference sequence). This CDR3 is CASSQRGAINEQFF. The CDR3, as DNA: TGTGCCAGCAGCCAGCGGGGGGCCATCAATGAGCAGTTCTTC.

In its sample, this clonotype was seen many times. The rearrangement joins TRBV2 to TRBJ1-1, with D possibly TRBD1 on 5 matching bases. Trimming cost V 4 bases and J 5 bases, with 11 bases left between them. This CDR3 contains 13 residues. CDR1 SNHLY and CDR2 FYNNEI come from the germline V gene. The CDR3 region is CASSGDDRTEAFF. DNA for the CDR3: TGTGCCAGCAGTGGAGATGACAGAACTGAAGCTTTCTTT.

This clonotype was found a few times. The CDR3 coding sequence is TGTGCCAGCAGCTTGACAGGGTCGAACACTGAAGCTTTCTTT. Translating gives CASSLTGSNTEAFF. The V and J genes are TRBV5-5 and TRBJ1-1, with TRBD1 as a possible D gene (6 bases). Germline V lookup: CDR1 SGHKS, CDR2 YYEKEE (reference sequence). V lost 1 base, J lost 1 base, and 8 bases lay in between. CDR3 length: 14 residues.

The chain has TRBV19 and TRBJ2-1, with 12 bases identical to TRBD1. There are 14 residues in the CDR3. The V gene end was trimmed by 6 bases and the J gene end by 8 bases; junction bases not matched to a gene: 5. CDR1 and CDR2 from the germline V gene are LNHDA and SQIVND (reference sequence). The CDR3 is CASRGQGARDEQFF. CDR3 nucleotides: TGTGCCAGTAGGGGACAGGGGGCCAGAGATGAGCAGTTCTTC.

The sample holds a few counts of this clonotype. The chain employs TRBV3-1 and TRBJ2-7, with 11 bases aligning to TRBD1. The CDR3 sequence is 15 residues long. V trimming: 4 bases; J trimming: 5 bases; junction bases outside the gene matches: 7. Per the germline V gene, CDR1 is LGHDT and CDR2 is YNNKEL (reference sequence). CDR3 coding DNA: TGTGCCAGCAGCCTCTCCGGGACAGGGGGTGACGAGCAGTACTTC. This gives the protein CASSLSGTGGDEQYF.

The CDR3 protein is CASSYSIGVGNQPQHF. The CDR3 DNA sequence: TGTGCCAGCAGTTACTCGATCGGGGTCGGCAATCAGCCCCAGCATTTT. This chain uses TRBV6-2 or TRBV6-3 with TRBJ1-5; D not resolved. Germline V CDR1 and CDR2: MNHEY, SVGEGT. This CDR3 comprises 16 residues. With 0 bases removed from V and 2 bases from J, the gap between germline ends came to 11 bases.

In its sample, this clonotype was seen once. The chain joins TRBV21-1 to TRBJ1-1; the DNA was not used to check the table's D call, TRBD1. TRBV21-1 is a known pseudogene. CDR3 length: 16 amino acids. The CDR3 DNA reads TGTGCCAGCAGCAAAGCCGCCAGGGGGATGAACACTGAAGCTTTCTTT. Protein sequence: CASSKAARGMNTEAFF.

This rearrangement joins TRBV20-1 to TRBJ2-3, with 7 bases matching TRBD1. Germline-derived CDR1 and CDR2 are DFQATT and SNEGSKA (reference sequence). The CDR3 length is 14 residues. The junction had 7 bases not matched to a gene; V was cut back by 3 bases and J by 4 bases. The CDR3 nucleotides read TGCAGTGCTAGCCCGACAGGGCTCCCAGATACGCAGTATTTT. It specifies CSASPTGLPDTQYF.

V and J are TRBV7-2 and TRBJ2-7, with D perhaps matching TRBD1 (6 bases). The germline V gene has CDR1 SGHTA and CDR2 FQGNSA. CDR3 length: 13 amino acids. V was cut by 8 bases and J by 3 bases, with 14 bases left in between. CDR3 residues: CASGQGPRYEQYF. The CDR3 DNA reads as TGTGCCAGCGGCCAGGGGCCGCGCTACGAGCAGTACTTC.

This clonotype came up a few times. V and J are TRBV12-3 or TRBV12-4 and TRBJ1-1; D remains ambiguous. Trimming pared 0 bases from V and 0 bases from J, leaving 5 bases between. This CDR3 region has 14 residues. DNA of the CDR3: TGTGCCAGCAGTTTAGCGCGGATGAACACTGAAGCTTTCTTT. The encoded protein is CASSLARMNTEAFF.

CDR3 DNA sequence: TGTGCCAGCAGCTTAGGGAACCGCGGCAGGGATGAAAAACTGTTTTTT. Protein sequence: CASSLGNRGRDEKLFF. This chain links TRBV7-8 with TRBJ1-4, with D tentatively TRBD1 (5 bases). CDR3 length: 16 amino acids. Deletions cut 1 base from V and 6 bases from J, with 15 bases between. CDR1 is SGHVS, CDR2 FQNEAQ, per germline.

This clonotype has at least ten counts. The gene calls are TRBV7-8 and TRBJ2-3, with TRBD2 matching over 8 bases. Unmatched junction bases numbered 14, after V lost 5 bases and J lost 7 bases. From germline, CDR1 is SGHVS and CDR2 FQNEAQ. The CDR3 has 16 amino acids. The CDR3, as DNA: TGTGCCAGCAGCCGGAATCGAGCGGGGGCCGCGTATACGCAGTATTTT. Its translation: CASSRNRAGAAYTQYF. Using reference TRBV7-8 and TRBJ2-3 for the parts outside the CDR3, the full variable domain is GAGVSQSPRYKVAKRGQDVALRCDPISGHVSLFWYQQALGQGPEFLTYFQNEAQLDKSGLPSDRFFAERPEGSVSTLKIQRTQQEDSAVYLCASSRNRAGAAYTQYFGPGTRLTVL.

This clonotype was observed a few times. The chain uses TRBV6-5 and TRBJ2-3, with D perhaps given as TRBD1 or TRBD2 (5 bases each). This CDR3 has 15 residues. Between the trimmed V and J ends, which lost 2 bases and 5 bases, there was a span of 14 bases. Germline-derived CDR1 and CDR2 are MNHEY and SVGAGI. Here the CDR3 DNA reads TGTGCCAGCAGTTACCCGGGACCTGAGGGAGATACGCAGTATTTT. This codes for CASSYPGPEGDTQYF.

The J gene is TRBJ2-3, the V gene TRBV12-3 or TRBV12-4, with 8 nucleotides matching TRBD2. The CDR3 extends over 15 amino acids. With V trimmed by 3 bases and J by 1 base, 3 bases remained unmatched. CDR3 in amino acids: CASSFGGAGTDTQYF. CDR3 DNA sequence: TGTGCCAGCAGTTTCGGGGGGGCGGGCACAGATACGCAGTATTTT.

The sample holds a few counts of this clonotype. The J gene is TRBJ2-1, the V gene TRBV7-3, with 8 bases matching TRBD2. Trimming removed 1 base from V and 4 bases from J; junction bases left unmatched: 6. CDR1 and CDR2 from the germline V gene are SGHTA and FQGTGA. CDR3 size: 16 residues. The CDR3: CASSLRAASGYNEQFF. DNA of the CDR3: TGTGCCAGCAGCTTAAGGGCGGCTAGCGGGTACAATGAGCAGTTCTTC.

The chain employs TRBV12-3 or TRBV12-4 and TRBJ1-3; no firm D call. The CDR3 contains 13 residues. V was shortened by 10 bases and J by 0 bases, with 10 bases between the two germline ends. The CDR3 loop reads CAIGRSSGNTIYF. The CDR3 region has the DNA TGTGCCATCGGACGGAGCTCTGGAAACACCATATATTTT.

This rearrangement joins TRBV5-1 to TRBJ1-6; D not resolved. Per germline, CDR1 SGHRS and CDR2 YFSETQ. This CDR3 is built from 15 residues. V was trimmed by 3 bases and J by 10 bases, leaving 17 bases between them. The CDR3 reads CASSSSTGSASPLHF. As DNA, the CDR3 is TGCGCCAGCAGCTCTTCGACCGGGTCAGCATCACCCCTCCACTTT. Filled out from reference TRBV5-1 and TRBJ1-6, the complete variable domain reads KAGVTQTPRYLIKTRGQQVTLSCSPISGHRSVSWYQQTPGQGLQFLFEYFSETQRNKGNFPGRFSGRQFSNSRSEMNVSTLELGDSALYLCASSSSTGSASPLHFGNGTRLTVT.

This clonotype came up many times. The chain combines TRBV12-3 or TRBV12-4 with TRBJ2-1; D unresolved. The CDR3 length is 11 residues. V was shortened by 2 bases and J by 10 bases, with 6 bases between the two germline ends. The CDR3 loop is CASSLLLEQFF. CDR3 DNA sequence: TGTGCCAGCAGTTTACTACTCGAGCAGTTCTTC.

The V call is TRBV12-3 or TRBV12-4, the J call TRBJ1-2, with D possibly TRBD1 on 5 matching bases. Trimming pared 5 bases from V and 4 bases from J, leaving 20 bases between. The CDR3 length is 16 residues. CDR3 amino acids: CASSPLRRAGGYGYTF. CDR3 DNA sequence: TGTGCCAGCAGTCCCCTTCGCAGGGCTGGTGGCTATGGCTACACCTTC.

The chain carries TRBV2 and TRBJ1-3, with 7 bases fitting TRBD1. Germline-derived CDR1 and CDR2 are SNHLY and FYNNEI. The CDR3 contains 14 residues. The V segment lost 6 bases and the J segment 6 bases; nucleotides outside the gene matches: 8. The CDR3 DNA follows: TGTGCCAGCAGCTTGACAGGGCCGGAAAACACCATATATTTT. It is translated as CASSLTGPENTIYF.

This clonotype was seen a handful of times. The rearrangement uses TRBV20-1 and TRBJ2-1; D might be TRBD1 or TRBD2, each matching 5 bases. The CDR3 spans 14 residues. Germline lookup yields CDR1 DFQATT and CDR2 SNEGSKA (reference sequence). Trimming shortened V by 5 bases and J by 0 bases, and 11 bases separated the two germline ends. CDR3: CSAGTPSSYNEQFF. The CDR3 nucleotides read TGCAGTGCTGGGACCCCTAGCTCCTACAATGAGCAGTTCTTC.

The sample holds a few counts of this clonotype. This chain links TRBV30 with TRBJ2-6, with D unresolved. The germline V gene encodes CDR1 GTSNPN and CDR2 SVGIG (reference sequence). V lost 3 bases and J lost 0, with 3 bases in between. This CDR3 spans 13 amino acids. The CDR3 DNA reads as TGTGCCTGGAGAATCTCTGGGGCCAACGTCCTGACTTTC. Translating gives CAWRISGANVLTF.

CDR3 in amino acids: CASSRTADYEQYF. DNA for the CDR3: TGTGCCAGCAGCCGGACGGCGGACTACGAGCAGTACTTC. This chain connects TRBV11-1 to TRBJ2-7; D gene uncertain. Per germline, CDR1 SGHAT and CDR2 FQDESV (reference sequence). The CDR3 is made up of 13 amino acids. Trimming stripped 5 bases from V and 3 bases from J, with 11 bases between. Variable domain in full (rest from reference TRBV11-1 and TRBJ2-7): EAEVAQSPRYKITEKSQAVAFWCDPISGHATLYWYRQILGQGPELLVQFQDESVVDDSQLPKDRFSAERLKGVDSTLKIQPAELGDSAMYLCASSRTADYEQYFGPGTRLTVT.